Shown below are 2 T cell receptor beta chains from a single sample sequenced in a study of tumor-infiltrating lymphocytes in primary liver carcinoma. Investigators took RNA and DNA out together from roughly 21-30 mg of unsorted bulk tissue. The input was approximately 500 ng total RNA; TCR beta cDNA was made from it with a constant-region primer. Employing slightly modified ARM-PCR, three nested multiplex PCR rounds were run, and these gave rise to the TCR beta libraries. Rounds one and two of PCR, each of about 10 cycles, were primed with TRBV1-TRBV30 forward primers and a C-beta reverse primer. TCRdb reprocessed the multiplex PCR reads with MiXCR, giving one entry per CDR3 protein. The data show about 54,000 distinct CDR3 sequences, about 73% seen once. Sequencing was performed on liver tumor tissue from sampling region 2. The subset was: tumor region T2, inferior pole. Receptors originate from a man between 35 and 55 years old with primary liver carcinoma and hepatitis B virus infection.

There are a few counts of this clonotype. A read error may be the cause here, since a much bigger clone is one base away. V and J are TRBV6-6 and TRBJ1-5; 11 bases are a match to TRBD1. The CDR3 sequence is 15 residues long. Germline assignment: CDR1 MNHNY and CDR2 SVGAGI (reference sequence). The CDR3 loop reads CASSNRDRGNQPQRF. CDR3 nucleotides: TGTGCCAGCAGTAACCGGGACAGGGGGAATCAGCCCCAGCGTTTT.

The count of this clonotype is one. The CDR3 carries no conserved terminal phenylalanine or tryptophan, so it likely arises from a read error. Because the CDR3's place on the DNA is in doubt, the DNA is left out and the CDR3 is given as listed by TCRdb. J is TRBJ2-2 and V is TRBV30; the DNA was not used to check the table's D call, TRBD1. The CDR3 length is 12 residues, termini included. CDR1 and CDR2 from the germline V gene are GTSNPN and SVGIG (reference sequence). The CDR3 loop reads CAWASGGGELFI.